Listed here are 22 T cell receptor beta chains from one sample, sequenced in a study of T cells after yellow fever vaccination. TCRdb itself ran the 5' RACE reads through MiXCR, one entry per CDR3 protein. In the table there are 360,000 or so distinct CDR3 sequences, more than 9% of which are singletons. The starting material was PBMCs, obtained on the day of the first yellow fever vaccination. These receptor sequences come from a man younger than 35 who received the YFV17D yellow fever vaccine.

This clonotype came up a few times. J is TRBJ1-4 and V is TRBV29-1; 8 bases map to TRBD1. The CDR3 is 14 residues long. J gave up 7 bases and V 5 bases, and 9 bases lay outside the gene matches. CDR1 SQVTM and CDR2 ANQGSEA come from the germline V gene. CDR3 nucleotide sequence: TGCAGCGTTTCTCAGGGGGCGCGGGGTGAAAAACTGTTTTTT. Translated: CSVSQGARGEKLFF.

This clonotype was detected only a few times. CDR3 amino acids: CASSGSGGESYNEQFF. The CDR3 region has the DNA TGTGCCAGCAGCGGGAGCGGGGGGGAGTCCTACAATGAGCAGTTCTTC. V gene TRBV9 combines with J gene TRBJ2-1; 10 nucleotides match TRBD2. Germline CDR1 reads SGDLS; CDR2 reads YYNGEE. The junction had 4 bases not matched to a gene; V was cut back by 3 bases and J by 1 base. CDR3 size: 16 residues.

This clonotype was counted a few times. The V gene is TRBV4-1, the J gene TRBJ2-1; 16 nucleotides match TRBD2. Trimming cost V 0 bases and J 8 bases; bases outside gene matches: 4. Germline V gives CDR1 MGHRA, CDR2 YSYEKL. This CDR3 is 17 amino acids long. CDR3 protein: CASSQEMGTSGGDEQFF. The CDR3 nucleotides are TGCGCCAGCAGCCAAGAGATGGGGACTAGCGGGGGGGATGAGCAGTTCTTC.

CDR3 sequence reads: CASSYTGGSYEQYV. CDR3 nucleotides: TGTGCCAGCAGCTATACAGGGGGTAGCTACGAGCAGTACGTC. This sequence joins TRBV6-2 or TRBV6-3 and TRBJ2-7; TRBD1 matches at 8 bases. With 6 bases clipped from V and 3 bases from J, the junction kept 7 bases outside the gene matches. The CDR3 sequence is 14 residues long. Looked up from germline, CDR1 is MNHEY and CDR2 is SVGEGT.

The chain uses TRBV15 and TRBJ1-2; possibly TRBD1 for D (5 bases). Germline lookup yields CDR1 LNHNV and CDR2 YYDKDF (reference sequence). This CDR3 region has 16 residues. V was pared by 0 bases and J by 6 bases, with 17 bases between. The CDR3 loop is CATSRDQGTVADGYTF. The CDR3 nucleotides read TGTGCCACCAGCAGAGATCAGGGAACAGTTGCCGATGGCTACACCTTC.

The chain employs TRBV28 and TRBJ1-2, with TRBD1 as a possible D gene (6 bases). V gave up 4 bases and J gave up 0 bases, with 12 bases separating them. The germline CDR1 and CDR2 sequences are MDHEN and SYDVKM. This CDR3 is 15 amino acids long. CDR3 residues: CASSYSTGANYGYTF. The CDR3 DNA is TGTGCCAGCAGTTATTCGACAGGAGCTAACTATGGCTACACCTTC.

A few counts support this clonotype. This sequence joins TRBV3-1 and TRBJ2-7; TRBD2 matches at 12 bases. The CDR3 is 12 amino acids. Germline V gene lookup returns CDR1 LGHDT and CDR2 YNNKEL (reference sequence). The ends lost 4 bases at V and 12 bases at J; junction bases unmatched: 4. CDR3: CASSRTSGAWYF. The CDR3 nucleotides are TGTGCCAGCAGCCGGACTAGCGGGGCCTGGTACTTC.

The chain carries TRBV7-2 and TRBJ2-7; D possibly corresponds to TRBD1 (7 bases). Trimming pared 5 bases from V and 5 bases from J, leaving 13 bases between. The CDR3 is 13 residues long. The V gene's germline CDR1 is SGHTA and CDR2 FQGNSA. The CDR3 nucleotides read TGTGCCAGCAGCCCGACAGGGAGGAACGAGCAGTACTTC. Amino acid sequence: CASSPTGRNEQYF.

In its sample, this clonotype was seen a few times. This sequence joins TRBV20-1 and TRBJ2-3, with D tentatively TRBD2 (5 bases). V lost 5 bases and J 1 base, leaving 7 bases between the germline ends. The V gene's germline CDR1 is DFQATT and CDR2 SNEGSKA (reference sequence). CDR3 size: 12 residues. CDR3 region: CSADYGTDTQYF. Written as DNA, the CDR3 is TGCAGTGCTGACTACGGCACAGATACGCAGTATTTT.

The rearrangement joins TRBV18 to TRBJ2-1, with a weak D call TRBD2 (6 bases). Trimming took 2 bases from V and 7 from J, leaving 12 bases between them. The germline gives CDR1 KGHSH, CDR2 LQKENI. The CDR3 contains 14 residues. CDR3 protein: CASSPVTGVNEQFF. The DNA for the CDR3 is TGTGCCAGCTCACCAGTCACGGGGGTTAATGAGCAGTTCTTC.

CDR3 loop: CASSFDTGIYEQYF. DNA for the CDR3: TGTGCCAGCAGCTTCGACACGGGGATCTACGAGCAGTACTTC. The rearrangement joins TRBV7-8 to TRBJ2-7, with D possibly being TRBD2 (5 bases). The germline V gene has CDR1 SGHVS and CDR2 FQNEAQ. The CDR3 runs to 14 residues. The V and J ends lost 3 bases and 3 bases respectively, with 12 bases between them.

CDR3 residues: CASSRGVAGVETQYF. The CDR3 region has the DNA TGTGCCAGCAGCCGTGGGGTAGCGGGGGTAGAGACCCAGTACTTC. The gene calls are TRBV9 and TRBJ2-5; 9 bases are a match to TRBD2. This CDR3 comprises 15 residues. Germline CDR1 SGDLS, CDR2 YYNGEE. V gave up 4 bases and J gave up 4 bases; unmatched junction bases: 8.

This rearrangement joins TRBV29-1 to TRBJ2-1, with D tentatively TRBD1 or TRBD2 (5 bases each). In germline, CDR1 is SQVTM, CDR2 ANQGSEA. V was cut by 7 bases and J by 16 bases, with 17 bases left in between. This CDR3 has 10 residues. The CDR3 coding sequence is TGCAGCGCTCTCTGGGACCTAAAATTCTTC. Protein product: CSALWDLKFF.

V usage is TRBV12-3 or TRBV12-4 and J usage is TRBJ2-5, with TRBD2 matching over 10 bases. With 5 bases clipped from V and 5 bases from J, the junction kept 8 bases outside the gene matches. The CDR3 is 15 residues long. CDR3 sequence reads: CASSPSLLAGETQYF. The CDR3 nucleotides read TGTGCCAGCAGTCCGAGCCTACTAGCGGGGGAGACCCAGTACTTC.

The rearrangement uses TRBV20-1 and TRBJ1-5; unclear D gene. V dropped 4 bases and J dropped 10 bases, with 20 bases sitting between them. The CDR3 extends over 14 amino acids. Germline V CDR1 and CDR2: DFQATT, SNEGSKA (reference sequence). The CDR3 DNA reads TGCAGTGCTACCCAGGCAGACCGAACCGGACCCCAGCATTTT. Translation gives CSATQADRTGPQHF.

Written as DNA, the CDR3 is TGTGCCAGCAGGGCGGGGGCGCGCAGCACAGATACGCAGTATTTT. This sequence encodes CASRAGARSTDTQYF. This chain uses TRBV6-4 with TRBJ2-3; D perhaps matches TRBD2 (7 bases). CDR3 length: 15 residues. Looked up from germline, CDR1 is MRHNA and CDR2 is SNTAGT. Trimming pared 6 bases from V and 0 bases from J, leaving 13 bases between.

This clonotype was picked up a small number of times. The CDR3 sequence: CSVGLAGRYNEQFF. The CDR3 DNA sequence: TGCAGTGTTGGGCTAGCGGGGAGATACAATGAGCAGTTCTTC. The rearrangement links TRBV20-1 to TRBJ2-1, with 9 nucleotides matching TRBD2. CDR3 length: 14 residues. V trimming: 7 bases; J trimming: 4 bases; junction bases outside the gene matches: 8. In germline, CDR1 is DFQATT, CDR2 SNEGSKA (reference sequence).

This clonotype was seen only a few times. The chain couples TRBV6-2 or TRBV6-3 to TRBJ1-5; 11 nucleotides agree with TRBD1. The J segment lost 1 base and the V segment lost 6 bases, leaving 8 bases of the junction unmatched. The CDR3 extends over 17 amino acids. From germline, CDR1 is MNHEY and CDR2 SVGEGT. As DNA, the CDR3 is TGTGCCAGCAGCTACACCGGGGACAGGGGGAGCAATCAGCCCCAGCATTTT. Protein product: CASSYTGDRGSNQPQHF.

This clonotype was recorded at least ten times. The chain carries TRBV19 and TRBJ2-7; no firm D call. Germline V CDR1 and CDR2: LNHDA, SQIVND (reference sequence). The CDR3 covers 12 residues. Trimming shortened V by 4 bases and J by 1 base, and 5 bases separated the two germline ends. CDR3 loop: CASSTGSYEQYF. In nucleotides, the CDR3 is TGTGCCAGTAGTACAGGATCCTACGAGCAGTACTTC.

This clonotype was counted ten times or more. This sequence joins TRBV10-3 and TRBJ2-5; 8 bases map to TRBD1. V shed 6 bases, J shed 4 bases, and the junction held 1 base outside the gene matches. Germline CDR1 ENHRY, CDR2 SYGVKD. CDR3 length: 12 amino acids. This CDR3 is CAIRGTGETQYF. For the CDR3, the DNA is TGTGCCATCAGGGGGACAGGAGAGACCCAGTACTTC.

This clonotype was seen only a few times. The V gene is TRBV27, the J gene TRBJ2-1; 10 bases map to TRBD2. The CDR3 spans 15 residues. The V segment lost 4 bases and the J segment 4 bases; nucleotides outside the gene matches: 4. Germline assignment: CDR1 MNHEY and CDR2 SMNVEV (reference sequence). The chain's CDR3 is CASSSAGGPYNEQFF. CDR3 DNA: TGTGCCAGCAGTTCAGCGGGGGGGCCTTACAATGAGCAGTTCTTC.

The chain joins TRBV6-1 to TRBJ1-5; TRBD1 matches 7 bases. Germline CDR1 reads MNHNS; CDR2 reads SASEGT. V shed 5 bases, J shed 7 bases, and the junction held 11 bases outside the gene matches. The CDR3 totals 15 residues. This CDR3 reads CASSPQGGVGQPQHF. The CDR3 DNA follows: TGTGCCAGCAGTCCCCAGGGGGGAGTAGGGCAGCCCCAGCATTTT.